The source of this TCR beta chain is a study of PD-L1 blockade in urothelial cancer. Study background: Each patient had 0 to 3 earlier chemotherapy regimens.

Worth noting for this clone: The antigen is not known.

Study-wide results and caveats: Survival was better when pretreatment blood TCR clonality fell below the median.

Only in-frame clones appear in the TCRdb table, and some are missing; sequencing was by immunoSEQ multiplex PCR. The profile shows about 51,000 clones, around 85% of them singletons. The clonotype originates from a man in his fifties or sixties with urothelial cancer. This specimen was PBMCs, taken around atezolizumab (anti-PD-L1) treatment.

The CDR3: CASSAGTEISPLHF. DNA for the CDR3: TGTGCCAGCAGCGCCGGGACAGAAATCAGCCCCCTCCACTTT. The rearrangement links TRBV6-1 to TRBJ1-6; 7 nucleotides align to TRBD1. CDR1 and CDR2 (germline): MNHNS, SASEGT. This CDR3 has 14 residues. The junction had 12 bases not matched to a gene; V was cut back by 6 bases and J by 13 bases.